These 17 T cell receptor beta chains came from one sample sequenced in a study of blood T cell repertoires in COVID-19. Repertoires were generated with immunoSEQ multiplex PCR, while TCRdb's copy carries only in-frame clones and drops some. The table includes hundreds of thousands of clones, roughly 89% detected once. The sequenced sample consisted of PBMCs or T cells enriched from blood (not recorded which). These receptors originate from a woman aged 30 to 39 who had recovered from COVID-19.

The rearrangement uses TRBV10-3 and TRBJ1-5; 10 bases fit TRBD1. Per the germline V gene, CDR1 is ENHRY and CDR2 is SYGVKD. This CDR3 spans 13 amino acids. Losses at the gene ends were 6 bases for V and 5 bases for J; bases not matched to a gene: 1. CDR3 in amino acids: CAISGTGDQPQHF. In DNA, the CDR3 is TGTGCCATCAGCGGGACAGGGGATCAGCCCCAGCATTTT.

The chain recombines TRBV3-1 (or the pseudogene TRBV3-2) with TRBJ2-5; D is perhaps TRBD2 (7 bases). In germline, CDR1 is LGHDT, CDR2 YNNKEL (reference sequence). There are 23 residues in the CDR3. The V end lost 0 bases, the J end lost 7 bases, and 39 bases lay between the germline ends. The CDR3 reads CASSQEFLGASVSGGGPPGTQYF. The DNA of the CDR3 is TGTGCCAGCAGCCAAGAGTTTCTGGGCGCCTCGGTTAGCGGCGGGGGCCCTCCGGGGACCCAGTACTTC.

This chain links TRBV28 with TRBJ2-6, with D unresolved. Germline CDR1 is MDHEN and CDR2 is SYDVKM. This CDR3 is 13 amino acids long. The V end was cut by 6 bases, the J end by 4 bases, with 7 bases between. DNA for the CDR3: TGTGCCAGCAGCCTTACAGGGGCCAACGTCCTGACTTTC. It specifies CASSLTGANVLTF. Drawing the rest from reference TRBV28 and TRBJ2-6, the complete variable domain is DVKVTQSSRYLVKRTGEKVFLECVQDMDHENMFWYRQDPGLGLRLIYFSYDVKMKEKGDIPEGYSVSREKKERFSLILESASTNQTSMYLCASSLTGANVLTFGAGSRLTVL.

The rearrangement uses TRBV4-1 and TRBJ1-1; D call uncertain. Trimming cost V 0 bases and J 2 bases, with 13 bases left between them. Germline V gives CDR1 MGHRA, CDR2 YSYEKL. CDR3 size: 16 residues. DNA for the CDR3: TGCGCCAGCAGCCAAGATAACAGCCGGGGAAACACTGAAGCTTTCTTT. Amino acids: CASSQDNSRGNTEAFF.

This chain uses TRBV2 with TRBJ1-2; D unresolved. Trimming removed 8 bases from V and 2 bases from J, with 9 bases in between. CDR3 length: 12 amino acids. CDR1 is SNHLY and CDR2 is FYNNEI in the germline V gene. As DNA, the CDR3 is TGTGCCAGCCACCGGGAGAACTATGGCTACACCTTC. Amino acids: CASHRENYGYTF.

The chain combines TRBV7-3 with TRBJ2-7; TRBD2 matches 9 bases. V shed 4 bases and J 6 bases; nucleotides not matched to a gene: 7. The CDR3 loop spans 14 amino acids. Looked up from germline, CDR1 is SGHTA and CDR2 is FQGTGA. Here the CDR3 reads CASSSAGGSLEQYF. CDR3 bases: TGTGCCAGCAGCTCCGCGGGGGGGAGCCTCGAGCAGTACTTC.

This chain links TRBV3-1 (or the pseudogene TRBV3-2) with TRBJ1-6, with D hard to call. CDR3 length equals 17 residues. The germline gives CDR1 LGHDT, CDR2 YNNKEL (reference sequence). Trimming took off 4 bases at V and 10 bases at J, with 23 bases between the two ends. The CDR3 spells CASSPKKADCLRSPLHF. CDR3 DNA sequence: TGTGCCAGCAGCCCAAAAAAAGCGGACTGTTTGAGATCACCCCTCCACTTT.

The V and J genes are TRBV6-6 and TRBJ2-7; 7 bases align to TRBD2. The CDR3 consists of 14 residues. The trim removed 6 bases at V and 0 bases at J, leaving 5 bases unmatched. Germline V gives CDR1 MNHNY, CDR2 SVGAGI (reference sequence). CDR3 amino acids: CASSPLADSYEQYF. CDR3 DNA sequence: TGTGCCAGCAGCCCGCTAGCGGACTCCTACGAGCAGTACTTC.

The genes are TRBV6-2 or TRBV6-3 and TRBJ1-1, with 8 bases lining up with TRBD1. The CDR3 totals 14 residues. CDR1 is MNHEY and CDR2 is SVGEGT in the germline V gene. V trimming: 5 bases; J trimming: 4 bases; junction bases outside the gene matches: 6. CDR3 DNA sequence: TGTGCCAGCAGTCAGACAGGGGATCGCACTGAAGCTTTCTTT. Its protein product is CASSQTGDRTEAFF.

The gene calls are TRBV4-3 and TRBJ1-1, with D unresolved. The germline V and J ends were trimmed by 2 bases and 0 bases, with 10 bases remaining between them. Germline-derived CDR1 and CDR2 are LGHNA and YSLEER. This CDR3 contains 15 residues. DNA of the CDR3: TGCGCCAGCAGCCAAATGACACACATGAACACTGAAGCTTTCTTT. Amino acids: CASSQMTHMNTEAFF.

The rearrangement uses TRBV28 and TRBJ2-1; TRBD2 aligns across 10 bases. This CDR3 comprises 16 residues. The junction had 13 bases not matched to a gene; V was cut back by 6 bases and J by 8 bases. Germline loops: CDR1 MDHEN, CDR2 SYDVKM. The chain's CDR3 is CASRPNGLAGVDEQFF. In nucleotides, the CDR3 is TGTGCCAGCAGACCTAATGGCCTAGCGGGAGTCGATGAGCAGTTCTTC.

This clone showed up just a few times. This chain uses TRBV10-3 with TRBJ1-6; no clear D gene. With 7 bases removed from V and 7 bases from J, the gap between germline ends came to 14 bases. The germline V gene encodes CDR1 ENHRY and CDR2 SYGVKD. There are 14 residues in the CDR3. The CDR3 loop reads CAIKPLAGNSPLHF. The DNA for the CDR3 is TGTGCCATCAAACCGCTGGCGGGGAATTCACCCCTCCACTTT.

CDR3 bases: TGCAGTGCTAGTGGCGGTCTGGACACAGATACGCAGTATTTT. This encodes CSASGGLDTDTQYF. The rearrangement links TRBV20-1 to TRBJ2-3; D gene ambiguous. The length of the CDR3 is 14 residues. The germline CDR1 and CDR2 sequences are DFQATT and SNEGSKA (reference sequence). Trimming removed 3 bases at V and 2 bases at J, with 12 bases between.

The chain employs TRBV5-1 and TRBJ1-2; 7 bases agree with TRBD1. Germline V lookup: CDR1 SGHRS, CDR2 YFSETQ. The CDR3 has 15 amino acids. J was trimmed by 2 bases and V by 4 bases; bases with no gene match: 8. This CDR3 is CASSPGTVENYGYTF. CDR3 in DNA: TGCGCCAGCAGCCCCGGGACAGTCGAAAACTATGGCTACACCTTC.

J is TRBJ2-2 and V is TRBV29-1; 8 bases align to TRBD1. This CDR3 has 13 residues. Germline CDR1 is SQVTM and CDR2 is ANQGSEA. The J segment lost 5 bases and the V segment lost 7 bases, leaving 6 bases of the junction unmatched. DNA for the CDR3: TGCAGCGGTATAACAGGGGGAACCGGGGAGCTGTTTTTT. This gives the protein CSGITGGTGELFF.

This clone was detected a few times. This chain uses TRBV5-1 with TRBJ1-1; 11 positions agree with TRBD1. V shed 4 bases and J 5 bases; nucleotides not matched to a gene: 7. The CDR3 covers 15 residues. CDR1 is SGHRS, CDR2 YFSETQ, per germline. Here the CDR3 reads CASSPRTGGSTEAFF. CDR3 coding DNA: TGCGCCAGCAGCCCTAGGACAGGGGGCTCGACTGAAGCTTTCTTT.

The chain joins TRBV28 to TRBJ2-1, with 15 bases aligning to TRBD2. This CDR3 region has 15 residues. CDR1 and CDR2 (germline): MDHEN, SYDVKM. J gave up 7 bases and V 5 bases, and 3 bases lay outside the gene matches. CDR3 amino acids: CASSVGLAGGNEQFF. As DNA, the CDR3 is TGTGCCAGCAGTGTAGGACTAGCGGGAGGGAATGAGCAGTTCTTC.